The source of this T cell receptor beta chain is a study of blood T cell repertoires in COVID-19. Study summary: COVID-19 samples, acute and convalescent, were from the United States, Italy and Spain. Sample material is recorded as cDNA or gDNA derived from T cells, B-cell-depleted T cells, or PBMCs.

Here immunoSEQ multiplex PCR was the method, and the copy in TCRdb shows in-frame clones only, minus some. Seen here are about 250,000 clones, roughly 90% observed once, and the top ten hold 2.1%. This CDR3 region has 17 residues. The V end was cut by 1 base, the J end by 1 base, with 14 bases between. Germline CDR1 and CDR2: LGHDT and YNNKEL (reference sequence). The chain is built from TRBV3-1 (or the pseudogene TRBV3-2) and TRBJ1-3; D is ambiguous. The sequence derives from a woman between 40 and 55 years old who had recovered from COVID-19. Sequencing was carried out using peripheral blood. Here the CDR3 reads CASSQGAGLFSGNTIYF. The CDR3 DNA sequence: TGTGCCAGCAGCCAAGGGGCAGGCCTCTTTTCTGGAAACACCATATATTTT.